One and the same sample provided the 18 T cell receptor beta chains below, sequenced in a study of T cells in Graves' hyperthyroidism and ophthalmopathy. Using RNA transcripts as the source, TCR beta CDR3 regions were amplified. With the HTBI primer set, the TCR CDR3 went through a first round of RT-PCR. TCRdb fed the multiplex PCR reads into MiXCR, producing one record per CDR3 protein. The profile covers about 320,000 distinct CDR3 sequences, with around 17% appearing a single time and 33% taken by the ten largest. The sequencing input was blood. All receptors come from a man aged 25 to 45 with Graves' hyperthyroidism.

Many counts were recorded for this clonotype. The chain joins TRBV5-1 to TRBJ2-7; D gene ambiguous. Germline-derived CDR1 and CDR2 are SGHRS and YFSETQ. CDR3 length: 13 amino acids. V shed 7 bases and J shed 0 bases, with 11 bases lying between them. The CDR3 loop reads CASFYGPSYEQYF. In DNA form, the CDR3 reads TGCGCCAGCTTCTACGGACCCTCCTACGAGCAGTACTTC.

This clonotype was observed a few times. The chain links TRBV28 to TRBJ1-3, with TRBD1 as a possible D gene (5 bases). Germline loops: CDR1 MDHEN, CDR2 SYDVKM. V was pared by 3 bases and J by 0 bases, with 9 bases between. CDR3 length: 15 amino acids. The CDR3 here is CASSLGGISGNTIYF. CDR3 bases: TGTGCCAGCAGTTTGGGGGGGATCTCTGGAAACACCATATATTTT. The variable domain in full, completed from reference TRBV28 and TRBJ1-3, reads DVKVTQSSRYLVKRTGEKVFLECVQDMDHENMFWYRQDPGLGLRLIYFSYDVKMKEKGDIPEGYSVSREKKERFSLILESASTNQTSMYLCASSLGGISGNTIYFGEGSWLTVV.

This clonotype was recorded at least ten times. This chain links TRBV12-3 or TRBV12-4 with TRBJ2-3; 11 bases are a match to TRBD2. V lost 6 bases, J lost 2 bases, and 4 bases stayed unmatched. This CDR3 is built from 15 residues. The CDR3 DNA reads TGTGCCAGCAGGGAGGGACTAGCGGCCACAGATACGCAGTATTTT. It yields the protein CASREGLAATDTQYF.

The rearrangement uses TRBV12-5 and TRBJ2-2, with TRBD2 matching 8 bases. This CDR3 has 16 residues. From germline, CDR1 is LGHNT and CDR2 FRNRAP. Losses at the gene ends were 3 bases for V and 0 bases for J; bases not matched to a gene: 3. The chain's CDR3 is CASGLVAGPNTGELFF. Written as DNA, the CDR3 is TGTGCTAGTGGTTTAGTAGCGGGGCCGAACACCGGGGAGCTGTTTTTT.

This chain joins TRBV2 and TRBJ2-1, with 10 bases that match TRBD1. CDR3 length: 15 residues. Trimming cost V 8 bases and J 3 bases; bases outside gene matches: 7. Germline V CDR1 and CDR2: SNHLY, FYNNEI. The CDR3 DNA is TGTGCCAGCCTTTCCGGGACAGGGGACTACAATGAGCAGTTCTTC. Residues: CASLSGTGDYNEQFF.

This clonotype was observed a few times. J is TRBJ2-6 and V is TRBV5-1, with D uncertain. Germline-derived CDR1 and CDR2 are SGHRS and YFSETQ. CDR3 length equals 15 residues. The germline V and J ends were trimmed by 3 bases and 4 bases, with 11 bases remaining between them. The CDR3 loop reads CASSSGQSGANVLTF. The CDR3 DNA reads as TGCGCCAGCAGCTCCGGTCAATCCGGGGCCAACGTCCTGACTTTC.

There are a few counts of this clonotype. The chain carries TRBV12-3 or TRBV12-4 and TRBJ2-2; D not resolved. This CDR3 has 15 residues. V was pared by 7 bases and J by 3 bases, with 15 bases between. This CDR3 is CASTPRSAHTGELFF. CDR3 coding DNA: TGTGCCAGCACCCCTAGATCGGCCCACACCGGGGAGCTGTTTTTT.

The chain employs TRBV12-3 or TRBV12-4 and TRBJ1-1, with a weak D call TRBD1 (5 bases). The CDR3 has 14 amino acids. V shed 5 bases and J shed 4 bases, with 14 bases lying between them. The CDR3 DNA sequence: TGTGCCAGCAGTGCCGGGGCGGTGGGCACTGAAGCTTTCTTT. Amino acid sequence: CASSAGAVGTEAFF.

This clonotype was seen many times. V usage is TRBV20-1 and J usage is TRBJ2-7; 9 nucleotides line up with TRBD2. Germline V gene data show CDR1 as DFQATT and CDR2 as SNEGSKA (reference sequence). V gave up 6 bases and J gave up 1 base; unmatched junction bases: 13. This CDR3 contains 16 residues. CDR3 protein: CSASGMREGPSYEQYF. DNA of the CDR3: TGCAGTGCCTCGGGAATGCGGGAGGGTCCTTCCTACGAGCAGTACTTC.

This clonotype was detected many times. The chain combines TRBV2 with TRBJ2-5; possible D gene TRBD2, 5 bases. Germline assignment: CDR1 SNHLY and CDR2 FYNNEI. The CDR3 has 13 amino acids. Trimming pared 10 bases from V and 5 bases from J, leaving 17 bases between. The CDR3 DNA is TGTGCCACCACTCGAGGGTTTGGGGAGACCCAGTACTTC. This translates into CATTRGFGETQYF.

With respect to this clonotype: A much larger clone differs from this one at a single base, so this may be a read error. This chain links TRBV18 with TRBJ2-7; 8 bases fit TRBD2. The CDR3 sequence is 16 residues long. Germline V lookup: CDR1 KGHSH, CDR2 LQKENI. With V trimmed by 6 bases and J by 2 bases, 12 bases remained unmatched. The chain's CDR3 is CASSPFGSGSPYEQYF. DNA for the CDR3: TGTGCCAGCTCGCCTTTTGGCAGCGGGAGCCCCTACGAGCAGTACTTC.

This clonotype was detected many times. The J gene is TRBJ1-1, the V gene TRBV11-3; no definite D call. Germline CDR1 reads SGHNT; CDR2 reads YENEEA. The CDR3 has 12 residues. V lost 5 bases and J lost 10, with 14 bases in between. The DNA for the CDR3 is TGTGCCAGCAGCCCCGATGGAGTTCGAGCTTTCTTT. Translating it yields CASSPDGVRAFF.

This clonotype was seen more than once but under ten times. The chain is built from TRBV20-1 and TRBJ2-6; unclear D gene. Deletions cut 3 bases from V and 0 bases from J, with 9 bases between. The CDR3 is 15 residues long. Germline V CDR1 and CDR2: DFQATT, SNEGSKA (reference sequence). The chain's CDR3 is CSASAPSSGANVLTF. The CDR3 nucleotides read TGCAGTGCTAGTGCTCCCAGCTCTGGGGCCAACGTCCTGACTTTC.

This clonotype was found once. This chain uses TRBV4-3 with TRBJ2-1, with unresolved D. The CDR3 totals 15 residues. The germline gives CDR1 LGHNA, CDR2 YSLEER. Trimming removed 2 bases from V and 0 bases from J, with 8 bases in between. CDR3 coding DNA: TGCGCCAGCAGCCAAAGCTCTAGCTCCTACAATGAGCAGTTCTTC. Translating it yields CASSQSSSSYNEQFF.

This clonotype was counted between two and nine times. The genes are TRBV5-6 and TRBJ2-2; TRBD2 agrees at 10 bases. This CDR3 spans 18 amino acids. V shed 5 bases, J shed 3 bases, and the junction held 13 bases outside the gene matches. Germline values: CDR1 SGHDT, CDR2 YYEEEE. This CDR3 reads CASSKNLEGLADTGELFF. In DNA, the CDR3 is TGTGCCAGCAGTAAAAACTTAGAAGGACTAGCGGACACCGGGGAGCTGTTTTTT.

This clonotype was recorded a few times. The DNA for the CDR3 is TGCGCCAGCAGCTCGGCTTTGTCGAGGGCCGGGGAGCTGTTTTTT. It translates to CASSSALSRAGELFF. This chain joins TRBV5-1 and TRBJ2-2; a weak D match, TRBD2 (5 bases). Trimming took off 3 bases at V and 6 bases at J, with 15 bases between the two ends. The CDR3 has 15 residues. In germline, CDR1 is SGHRS, CDR2 YFSETQ.

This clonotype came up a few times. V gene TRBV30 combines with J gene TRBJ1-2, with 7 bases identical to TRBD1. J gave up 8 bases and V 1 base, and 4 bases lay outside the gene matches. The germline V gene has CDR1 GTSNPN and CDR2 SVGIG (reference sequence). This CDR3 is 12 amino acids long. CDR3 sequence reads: CAWSAQGYGYTF. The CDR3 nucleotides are TGTGCCTGGAGTGCACAGGGGTACGGCTACACCTTC. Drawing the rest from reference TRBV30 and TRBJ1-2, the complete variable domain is SQTIHQWPATLVQPVGSPLSLECTVEGTSNPNLYWYRQAAGRGLQLLFYSVGIGQISSEVPQNLSASRPQDRQFILSSKKLLLSDSGFYLCAWSAQGYGYTFGSGTRLTVV.

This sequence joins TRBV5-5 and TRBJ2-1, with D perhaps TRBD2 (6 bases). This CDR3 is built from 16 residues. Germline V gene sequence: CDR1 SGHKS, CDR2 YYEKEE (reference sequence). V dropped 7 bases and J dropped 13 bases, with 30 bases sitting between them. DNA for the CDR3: TGTGCCAGCGTCTCCAAGTTTTCACAAGGAGGGGAGACCCAGTTCTTC. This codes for CASVSKFSQGGETQFF. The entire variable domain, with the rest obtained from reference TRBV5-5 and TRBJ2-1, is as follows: DAGVTQSPTHLIKTRGQQVTLRCSPISGHKSVSWYQQVLGQGPQFIFQYYEKEERGRGNFPDRFSARQFPNYSSELNVNALLLGDSALYLCASVSKFSQGGETQFFGPGTRLTVL.